The clone carrying this T cell receptor beta chain has more than one count but fewer than ten. Its antigen is as yet unknown. The data derive from a study of T-cell memory formation after mild COVID-19. Study results and limitations: Day 15 to 85 contractors were CD4/CD8 balanced; later expanders leaned CD4+.

One entry per CDR3 protein results from TCRdb running MiXCR on the 5' RACE reads. Among roughly 380,000 distinct CDR3 sequences, under 30% were seen once, and the ten largest hold less than 15%. With 0 bases removed from V and 6 bases from J, the gap between germline ends came to 12 bases. The CDR3 spans 15 residues. CDR1 is SEHNR, CDR2 FQNEAQ, per germline (reference sequence). The gene calls are TRBV7-9 and TRBJ2-1; D unclear. The sample taken for sequencing was PBMCs or a T cell subset sorted from them (not recorded which). The receptor comes from an adult woman who had mild COVID-19 (a few samples of this study predate the infection). Cell type and time point are not known. For the CDR3, the DNA is TGTGCCAGCAGCTTAGCGTTCGGTCCGTCCAATGAGCAGTTCTTC. Amino acid sequence: CASSLAFGPSNEQFF.